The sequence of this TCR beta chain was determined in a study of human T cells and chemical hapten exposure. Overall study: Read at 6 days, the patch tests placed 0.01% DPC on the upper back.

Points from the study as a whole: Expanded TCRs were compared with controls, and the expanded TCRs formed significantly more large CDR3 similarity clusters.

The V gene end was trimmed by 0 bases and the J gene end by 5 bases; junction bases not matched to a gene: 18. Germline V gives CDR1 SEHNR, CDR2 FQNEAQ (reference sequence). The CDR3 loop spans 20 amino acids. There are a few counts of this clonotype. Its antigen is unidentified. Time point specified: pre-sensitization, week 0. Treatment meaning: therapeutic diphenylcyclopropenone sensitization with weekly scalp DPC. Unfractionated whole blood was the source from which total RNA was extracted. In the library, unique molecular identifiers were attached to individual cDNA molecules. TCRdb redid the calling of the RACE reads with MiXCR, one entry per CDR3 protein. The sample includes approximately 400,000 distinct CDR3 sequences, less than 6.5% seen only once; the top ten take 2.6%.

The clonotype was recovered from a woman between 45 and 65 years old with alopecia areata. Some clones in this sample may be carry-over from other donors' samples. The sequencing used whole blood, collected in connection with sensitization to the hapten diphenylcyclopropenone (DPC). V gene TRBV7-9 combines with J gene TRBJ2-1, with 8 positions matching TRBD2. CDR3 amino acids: CASSLARLAGLIPLHNEQFF. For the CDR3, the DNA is TGTGCCAGCAGCTTAGCGAGGCTAGCGGGCCTAATCCCCCTACACAATGAGCAGTTCTTC.